Here is one TCR beta chain with its context. Its antigen remains unidentified. V was trimmed by 4 bases and J by 4 bases, leaving 13 bases between them. Germline V gene sequence: CDR1 MNHNY, CDR2 SVGAGI (reference sequence). The CDR3 is 14 amino acids. These data come from a study of cytomegalovirus exposure and HLA in healthy donors. As for the study in general: Clustering assigned 70% to 90% of the approximately 400 genotyped donors to the Caucasian-associated ancestry cluster. Notes on the study in general: A list of approximately 160 TCR beta chains associated with cytomegalovirus was given. An analysis was carried out at a later point. It showed that HLA-associated TCR beta chains were more clonally expanded than equally common non-associated chains.

The PCR made use of 60 Vbeta and 13 Jbeta primers. Some clones are missing from TCRdb's copy, which holds only in-frame ones; the method was immunoSEQ multiplex PCR. There are 77,000 or so clones in the sample; about 79% occur only once, and roughly 1.7% lies in the top ten. The rearrangement uses TRBV6-6 and TRBJ1-1, with no clear D. This clonotype was sampled from a man aged 35 to 55 in good health and CMV-seronegative. Input material: PBMCs. DNA for the CDR3: TGTGCCAGCAGTTCCCGGGTTTTGAGCACTGAAGCTTTCTTT. Protein product: CASSSRVLSTEAFF.